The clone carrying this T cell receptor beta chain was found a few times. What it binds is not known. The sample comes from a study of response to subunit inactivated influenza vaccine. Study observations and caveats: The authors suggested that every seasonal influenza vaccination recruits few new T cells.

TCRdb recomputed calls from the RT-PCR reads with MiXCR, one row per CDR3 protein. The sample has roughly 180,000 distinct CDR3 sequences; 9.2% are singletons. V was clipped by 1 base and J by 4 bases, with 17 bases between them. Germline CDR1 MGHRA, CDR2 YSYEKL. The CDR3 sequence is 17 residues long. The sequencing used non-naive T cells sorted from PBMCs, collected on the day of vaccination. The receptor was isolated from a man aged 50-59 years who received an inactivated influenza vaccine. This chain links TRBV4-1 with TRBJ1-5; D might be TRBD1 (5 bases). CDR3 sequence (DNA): TGCGCCAGCAGCCAAGCATACCCTGGGACCGAGAATCAGCCCCAGCATTTT. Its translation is CASSQAYPGTENQPQHF.